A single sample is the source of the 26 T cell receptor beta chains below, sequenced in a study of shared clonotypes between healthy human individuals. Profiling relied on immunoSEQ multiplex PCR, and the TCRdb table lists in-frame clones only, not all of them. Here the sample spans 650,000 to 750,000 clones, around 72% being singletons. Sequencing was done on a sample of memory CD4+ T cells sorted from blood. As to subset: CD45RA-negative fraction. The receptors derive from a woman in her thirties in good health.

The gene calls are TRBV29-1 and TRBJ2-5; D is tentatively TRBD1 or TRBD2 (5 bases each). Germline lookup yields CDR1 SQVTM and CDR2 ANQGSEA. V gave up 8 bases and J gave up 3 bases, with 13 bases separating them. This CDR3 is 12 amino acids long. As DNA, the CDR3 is TGCAGCACCGGGACGGTAGAAGAGACCCAGTACTTC. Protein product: CSTGTVEETQYF.

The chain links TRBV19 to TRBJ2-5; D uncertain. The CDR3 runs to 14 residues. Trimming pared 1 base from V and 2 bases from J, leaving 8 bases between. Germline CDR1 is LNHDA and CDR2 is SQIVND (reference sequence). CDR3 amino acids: CASSIAFGQETQYF. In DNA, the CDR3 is TGTGCCAGTAGTATAGCCTTTGGGCAAGAGACCCAGTACTTC.

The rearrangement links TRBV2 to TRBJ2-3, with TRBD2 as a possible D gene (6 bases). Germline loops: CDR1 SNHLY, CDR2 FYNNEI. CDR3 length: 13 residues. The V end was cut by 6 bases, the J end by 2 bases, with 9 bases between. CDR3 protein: CASRGLHTDTQYF. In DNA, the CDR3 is TGTGCCAGCAGGGGACTTCACACAGATACGCAGTATTTT.

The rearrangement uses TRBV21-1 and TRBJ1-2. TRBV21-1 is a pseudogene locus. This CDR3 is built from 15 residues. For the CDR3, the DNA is TGTGCCAGCAGCAGGCCCAGCTCCCCTCCCTATGGCTACACCTTC. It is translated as CASSRPSSPPYGYTF.

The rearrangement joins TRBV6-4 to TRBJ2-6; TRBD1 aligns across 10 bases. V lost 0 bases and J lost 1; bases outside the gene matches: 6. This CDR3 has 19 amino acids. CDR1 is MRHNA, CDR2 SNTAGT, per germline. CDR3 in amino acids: CASSDSETGGSSGANVLTF. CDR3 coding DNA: TGTGCCAGCAGTGACTCGGAGACAGGGGGCTCTTCTGGGGCCAACGTCCTGACTTTC.

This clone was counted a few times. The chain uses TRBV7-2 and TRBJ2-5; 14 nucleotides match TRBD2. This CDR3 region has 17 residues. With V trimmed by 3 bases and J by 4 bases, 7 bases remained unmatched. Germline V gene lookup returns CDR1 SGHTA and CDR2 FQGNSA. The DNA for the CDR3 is TGTGCCAGCAGCTTGGGACTAGCGGGAGCGGAGGGAGAGACCCAGTACTTC. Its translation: CASSLGLAGAEGETQYF.

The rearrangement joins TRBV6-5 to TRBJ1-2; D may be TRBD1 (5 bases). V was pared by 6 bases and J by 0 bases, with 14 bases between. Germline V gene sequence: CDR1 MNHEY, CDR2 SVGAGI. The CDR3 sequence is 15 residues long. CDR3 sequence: CASRRDGTPNYGYTF. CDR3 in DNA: TGTGCCAGCAGGCGAGACGGGACTCCTAACTATGGCTACACCTTC.

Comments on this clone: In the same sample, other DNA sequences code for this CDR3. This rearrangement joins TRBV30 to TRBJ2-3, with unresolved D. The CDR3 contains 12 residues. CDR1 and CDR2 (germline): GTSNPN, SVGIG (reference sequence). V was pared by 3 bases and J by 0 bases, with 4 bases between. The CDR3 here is CAWRVSTDTQYF. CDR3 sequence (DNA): TGTGCCTGGAGGGTAAGCACAGATACGCAGTATTTT.

This CDR3 is CASSSLYRGEMNTEAFF. CDR3 nucleotides: TGTGCCAGCAGTTCCCTTTACAGGGGCGAAATGAACACTGAAGCTTTCTTT. This chain connects TRBV27 to TRBJ1-1, with 7 bases aligning to TRBD1. The germline CDR1 and CDR2 sequences are MNHEY and SMNVEV (reference sequence). The CDR3 runs 17 residues. Trimming removed 4 bases from V and 0 bases from J; junction bases left unmatched: 11.

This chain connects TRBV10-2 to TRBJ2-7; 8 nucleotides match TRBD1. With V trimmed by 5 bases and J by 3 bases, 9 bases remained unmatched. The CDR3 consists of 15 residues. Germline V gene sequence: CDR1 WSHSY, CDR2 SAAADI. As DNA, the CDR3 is TGCGCCAGCAGTACCTACCCAGGGGGCGGCTACGAGCAGTACTTC. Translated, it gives CASSTYPGGGYEQYF.

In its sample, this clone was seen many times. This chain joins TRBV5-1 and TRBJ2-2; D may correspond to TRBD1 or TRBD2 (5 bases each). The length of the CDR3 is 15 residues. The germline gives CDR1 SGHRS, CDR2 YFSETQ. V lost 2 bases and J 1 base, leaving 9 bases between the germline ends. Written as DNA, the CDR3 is TGCGCCAGCAGCTTTGGGACGGTGAACACCGGGGAGCTGTTTTTT. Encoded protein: CASSFGTVNTGELFF.

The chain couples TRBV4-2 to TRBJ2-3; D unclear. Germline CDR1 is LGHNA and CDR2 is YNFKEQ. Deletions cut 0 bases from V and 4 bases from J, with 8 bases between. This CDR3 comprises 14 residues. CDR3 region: CASSQEESPDTQYF. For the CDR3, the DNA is TGTGCCAGCAGCCAAGAAGAAAGTCCAGATACGCAGTATTTT.

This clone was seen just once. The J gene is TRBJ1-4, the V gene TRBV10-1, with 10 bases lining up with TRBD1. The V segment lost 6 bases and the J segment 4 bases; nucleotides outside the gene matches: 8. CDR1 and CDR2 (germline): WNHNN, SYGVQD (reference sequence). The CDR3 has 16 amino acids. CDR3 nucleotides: TGCGCCAGCAGCCCCGGGACAGGGGCAAATAATGAAAAACTGTTTTTT. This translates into CASSPGTGANNEKLFF.

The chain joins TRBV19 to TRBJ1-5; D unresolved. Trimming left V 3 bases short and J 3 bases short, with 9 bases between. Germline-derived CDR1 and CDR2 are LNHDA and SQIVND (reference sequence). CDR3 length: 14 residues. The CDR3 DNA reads TGTGCCAGTAGTATCGTTCTCGACAATCAGCCCCAGCATTTT. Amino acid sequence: CASSIVLDNQPQHF.

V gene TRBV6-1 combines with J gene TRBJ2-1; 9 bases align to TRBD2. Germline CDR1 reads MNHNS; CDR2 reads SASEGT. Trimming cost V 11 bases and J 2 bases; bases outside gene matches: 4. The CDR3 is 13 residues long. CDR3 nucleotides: TGTGCCGTAGGACTAGCGACCTACAATGAGCAGTTCTTC. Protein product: CAVGLATYNEQFF.

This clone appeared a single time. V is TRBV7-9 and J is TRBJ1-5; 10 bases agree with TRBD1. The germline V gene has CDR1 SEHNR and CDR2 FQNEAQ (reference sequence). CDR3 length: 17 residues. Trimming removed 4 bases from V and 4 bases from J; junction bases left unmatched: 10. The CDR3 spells CASSSGQGVDGNQPQHF. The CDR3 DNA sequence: TGTGCCAGCAGCTCCGGACAGGGGGTTGATGGAAATCAGCCCCAGCATTTT.

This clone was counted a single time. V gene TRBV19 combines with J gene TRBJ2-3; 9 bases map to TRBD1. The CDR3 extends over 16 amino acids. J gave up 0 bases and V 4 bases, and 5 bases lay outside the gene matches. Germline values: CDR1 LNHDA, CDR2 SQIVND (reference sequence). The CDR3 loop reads CASSTGTGSSTDTQYF. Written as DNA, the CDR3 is TGTGCCAGTAGTACCGGGACAGGGTCTAGCACAGATACGCAGTATTTT.

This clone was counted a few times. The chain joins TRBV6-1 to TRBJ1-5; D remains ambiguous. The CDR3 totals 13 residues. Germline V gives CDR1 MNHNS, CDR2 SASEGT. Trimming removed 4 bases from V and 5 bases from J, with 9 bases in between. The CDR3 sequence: CASSGNRDQPQHF. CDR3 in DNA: TGTGCCAGCAGTGGAAATAGAGATCAGCCCCAGCATTTT.

DNA of the CDR3: TGTGCCAGCACCCGGCTAGCGGGGTACACAGATACGCAGTATTTT. Encoded protein: CASTRLAGYTDTQYF. The gene calls are TRBV2 and TRBJ2-3; 9 nucleotides line up with TRBD2. V lost 7 bases and J lost 2; bases outside the gene matches: 7. The CDR3 covers 15 residues. CDR1 and CDR2 from the germline V gene are SNHLY and FYNNEI.

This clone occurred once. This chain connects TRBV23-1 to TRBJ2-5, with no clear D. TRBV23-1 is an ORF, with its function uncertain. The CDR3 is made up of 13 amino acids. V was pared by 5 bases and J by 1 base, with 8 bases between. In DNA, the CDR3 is TGCGCCAGCAGTGGTGGACCCCAAGAGACCCAGTACTTC. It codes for CASSGGPQETQYF.

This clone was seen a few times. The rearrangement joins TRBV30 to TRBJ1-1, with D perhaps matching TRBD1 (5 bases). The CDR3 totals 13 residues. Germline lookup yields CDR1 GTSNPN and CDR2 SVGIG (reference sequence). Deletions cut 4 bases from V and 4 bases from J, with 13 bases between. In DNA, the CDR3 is TGTGCCTGGAACCAGCGGAGGGGCACTGAAGCTTTCTTT. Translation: CAWNQRRGTEAFF.

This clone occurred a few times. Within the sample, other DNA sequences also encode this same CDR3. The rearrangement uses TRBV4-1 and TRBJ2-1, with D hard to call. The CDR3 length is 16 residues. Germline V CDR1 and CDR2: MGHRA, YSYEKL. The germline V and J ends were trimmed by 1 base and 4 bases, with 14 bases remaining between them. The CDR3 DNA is TGCGCCAGCAGCCAAGTTAACCTTGTGAGTTACAATGAGCAGTTCTTC. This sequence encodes CASSQVNLVSYNEQFF.

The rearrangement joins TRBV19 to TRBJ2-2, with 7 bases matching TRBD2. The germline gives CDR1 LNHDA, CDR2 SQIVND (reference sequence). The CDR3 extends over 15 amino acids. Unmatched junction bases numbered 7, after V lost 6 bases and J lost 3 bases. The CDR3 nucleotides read TGTGCCAGTAGGCTAGCGGTGTTACACACCGGGGAGCTGTTTTTT. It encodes CASRLAVLHTGELFF.

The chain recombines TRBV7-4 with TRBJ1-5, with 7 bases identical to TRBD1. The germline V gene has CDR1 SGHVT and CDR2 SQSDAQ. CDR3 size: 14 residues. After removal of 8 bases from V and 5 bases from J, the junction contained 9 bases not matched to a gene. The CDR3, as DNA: TGTGCCAGCCCGACCGCAGGGGGATATCAGCCCCAGCATTTT. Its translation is CASPTAGGYQPQHF. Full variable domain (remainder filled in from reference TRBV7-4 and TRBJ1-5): GAGVSQSPRYKVAKRGRDVALRCDSISGHVTLYWYRQTLGQGSEVLTYSQSDAQRDKSGRPSGRFSAERPERSVSTLKIQRTEQGDSAVYLCASPTAGGYQPQHFGDGTRLSIL.

CDR3 nucleotide sequence: TGTGCCAGCAAAGGCACAGATACGCAGTATTTT. Translation gives CASKGTDTQYF. The chain recombines TRBV5-4 with TRBJ2-3; D uncertain. The CDR3 length is 11 residues. From germline, CDR1 is SGHNT and CDR2 YYREEE (reference sequence). V was clipped by 6 bases and J by 1 base, with 3 bases between them.

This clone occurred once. CDR3 sequence (DNA): TGCGCCAGCAGTGAGTCCGGGAGGATCAACGAGCAGTACTTC. It specifies CASSESGRINEQYF. The chain recombines TRBV10-1 with TRBJ2-7; TRBD2 agrees at 7 bases. Germline V lookup: CDR1 WNHNN, CDR2 SYGVQD (reference sequence). V gave up 0 bases and J gave up 5 bases; unmatched junction bases: 4. The CDR3 sequence is 14 residues long.